This T cell receptor beta chain was sequenced during a study of CD8+ T cells in alopecia areata. This sample's treatment: oral pan-JAK inhibitor, 5-10 mg twice daily. Investigators isolated RNA and reverse transcribed it into cDNA to act as the sequencing template. The protocol was immunoSEQ multiplex PCR, while the TCRdb copy is restricted to in-frame clones and leaves out a portion. The sample includes some 200,000 clones, approximately 45% of them seen just once. This clone was observed a few times. The CDR3 is made up of 15 amino acids. CDR1 is GTSNPN, CDR2 SVGIG, per germline (reference sequence). Trimming took 1 base from V and 5 from J; bases not matched to a gene: 11.

This TCR was sampled from a human donor with alopecia areata. This specimen was CD4+ T cells sorted from blood, taken around week 37, from a patient treated with tofacitinib. This chain uses TRBV30 with TRBJ2-7; the match to TRBD1 covers 7 bases. CDR3 loop: CAWSGDRARVDEQYF. CDR3 DNA sequence: TGTGCCTGGAGTGGAGACAGGGCCCGGGTGGACGAGCAGTACTTC. The entire variable domain, with the rest obtained from reference TRBV30 and TRBJ2-7, is as follows: SQTIHQWPATLVQPVGSPLSLECTVEGTSNPNLYWYRQAAGRGLQLLFYSVGIGQISSEVPQNLSASRPQDRQFILSSKKLLLSDSGFYLCAWSGDRARVDEQYFGPGTRLTVT.